The 28 T cell receptor beta chains reported below all come from one sample, sequenced in a study of T cell responses to AZD1222 COVID-19 vaccine. TCRdb keeps only in-frame clones here, not all; method: immunoSEQ multiplex PCR. The sample records about 97,000 clones, about 88% being singletons. The sample consisted of peripheral blood, taken on day 0 of AZD1222 vaccination. The receptors originated from an adult in good health.

The rearrangement uses TRBV14 and TRBJ1-2; D might be TRBD1 (5 bases). This CDR3 comprises 12 residues. Germline CDR1 SGHDN, CDR2 FVKESK. Trimming pared 8 bases from V and 1 base from J, leaving 8 bases between. CDR3 sequence (DNA): TGTGCCAGCGACAGTAATAACTATGGCTACACCTTC. It is translated as CASDSNNYGYTF.

The rearrangement joins TRBV7-2 to TRBJ1-2; the match to TRBD1 covers 7 bases. The V gene end was trimmed by 1 base and the J gene end by 0 bases; junction bases not matched to a gene: 8. The CDR3 totals 17 residues. Germline V gene data show CDR1 as SGHTA and CDR2 as FQGNSA. CDR3: CASSLDGQAGSNYGYTF. CDR3 DNA: TGTGCCAGCAGCTTAGATGGACAGGCAGGCTCTAACTATGGCTACACCTTC.

The rearrangement links TRBV5-1 to TRBJ1-3, with D tentatively TRBD1 (5 bases). Trimming pared 3 bases from V and 4 bases from J, leaving 11 bases between. CDR3 length equals 14 residues. The V gene's germline CDR1 is SGHRS and CDR2 YFSETQ. CDR3 region: CASSSGGSGNTIYF. The CDR3 DNA sequence: TGCGCCAGCAGCTCTGGGGGATCCGGAAACACCATATATTTT.

The CDR3 nucleotides read TGTGCCAGCAGTCTGCAGGGGATGGTGGGCAATCAGCCCCAGCATTTT. This sequence encodes CASSLQGMVGNQPQHF. The chain recombines TRBV28 with TRBJ1-5, with D possibly TRBD1 on 6 matching bases. There are 16 residues in the CDR3. The V gene's germline CDR1 is MDHEN and CDR2 SYDVKM. Trimming took off 5 bases at V and 2 bases at J, with 16 bases between the two ends.

This clone was seen once. This sequence joins TRBV6-6 and TRBJ1-3; D is ambiguous. This CDR3 spans 15 amino acids. Germline values: CDR1 MNHNY, CDR2 SVGAGI (reference sequence). Trimming removed 2 bases at V and 0 bases at J, with 8 bases between. CDR3 region: CASSYKVSSGNTIYF. CDR3 sequence (DNA): TGTGCCAGCAGTTACAAGGTCAGCTCTGGAAACACCATATATTTT.

The chain combines TRBV5-8 with TRBJ1-5; D remains ambiguous. The CDR3 runs to 12 residues. CDR1 is SGHTS, CDR2 YDEGEE, per germline. Trimming took 3 bases from V and 5 from J, leaving 6 bases between them. The CDR3 loop is CASSYPDQPQHF. The CDR3 nucleotides read TGTGCCAGCAGCTATCCGGATCAGCCCCAGCATTTT.

J is TRBJ1-5 and V is TRBV2, with no clear D. The CDR3 is made up of 13 amino acids. Germline V gives CDR1 SNHLY, CDR2 FYNNEI. The ends were cut back, 6 bases at V and 4 bases at J, with 10 bases in the middle. The CDR3 region is CASRPRPNQPQHF. In DNA, the CDR3 is TGTGCCAGCAGGCCGCGTCCTAATCAGCCCCAGCATTTT.

The chain has TRBV28 and TRBJ1-5; unclear D gene. There are 12 residues in the CDR3. V shed 4 bases and J shed 3 bases, with 4 bases lying between them. Per the germline V gene, CDR1 is MDHEN and CDR2 is SYDVKM. The CDR3 DNA sequence: TGTGCCAGCAGTTCAAACAATCAGCCCCAGCATTTT. Protein product: CASSSNNQPQHF.

This chain joins TRBV7-9 and TRBJ1-2; a weak D match, TRBD1 (5 bases). The germline V gene has CDR1 SEHNR and CDR2 FQNEAQ (reference sequence). The CDR3 spans 16 residues. V dropped 0 bases and J dropped 5 bases, with 16 bases sitting between them. The CDR3 DNA follows: TGTGCCAGCAGCTTAGCGGCCGGGGCTAGGGCGTATGGCTACACCTTC. Translating gives CASSLAAGARAYGYTF.

The CDR3 bases are TGCAGCGTCGTCCAGGGTCAAGAGACCCAGTACTTC. Translated: CSVVQGQETQYF. V is TRBV29-1 and J is TRBJ2-5; D may be TRBD1 (5 bases). V gave up 6 bases and J gave up 2 bases, with 10 bases separating them. The germline CDR1 and CDR2 sequences are SQVTM and ANQGSEA. CDR3 length: 12 residues.

V gene TRBV7-9 combines with J gene TRBJ1-6; a possible D gene is TRBD1 (5 bases). V lost 2 bases and J 12 bases, leaving 17 bases between the germline ends. CDR3 length: 15 residues. Germline V CDR1 and CDR2: SEHNR, FQNEAQ (reference sequence). CDR3 nucleotide sequence: TGTGCCAGCAGCTTAACGGGGTCAGGGCCCCTACCCCTCCACTTT. It translates to CASSLTGSGPLPLHF.

The V gene is TRBV6-1, the J gene TRBJ1-6, with 11 bases fitting TRBD1. Germline V gene sequence: CDR1 MNHNS, CDR2 SASEGT. The V gene end was trimmed by 3 bases and the J gene end by 7 bases; junction bases not matched to a gene: 5. The CDR3 totals 16 residues. The DNA of the CDR3 is TGTGCCAGCAGTGAGGACAGGGGGCCTTACAATTCACCCCTCCACTTT. Translation: CASSEDRGPYNSPLHF.

This chain's CDR3 is CASSIVMTGPQPQHF. In DNA, the CDR3 is TGTGCCAGTAGTATAGTAATGACAGGGCCTCAGCCCCAGCATTTT. The chain combines TRBV19 with TRBJ1-5, with 7 bases that match TRBD1. Germline V gene data show CDR1 as LNHDA and CDR2 as SQIVND (reference sequence). With 1 base clipped from V and 6 bases from J, the junction kept 6 bases outside the gene matches. CDR3 length: 15 residues.

The chain links TRBV10-1 to TRBJ1-1; D unclear. Germline CDR1 is WNHNN and CDR2 is SYGVQD (reference sequence). The V end was cut by 0 bases, the J end by 7 bases, with 12 bases between. CDR3 size: 14 residues. In nucleotides, the CDR3 is TGCGCCAGCAGTGAGTCTAGAGGGATTAGTGAAGCTTTCTTT. It specifies CASSESRGISEAFF.

The genes are TRBV9 and TRBJ1-6; 9 bases align to TRBD1. CDR1 is SGDLS, CDR2 YYNGEE, per germline. The CDR3 runs 14 residues. The junction had 2 bases not matched to a gene; V was cut back by 3 bases and J by 7 bases. This CDR3 is CASSATGGNSPLHF. DNA for the CDR3: TGTGCCAGCAGCGCGACAGGGGGGAATTCACCCCTCCACTTT.

The chain links TRBV7-2 to TRBJ2-1; D possibly uses TRBD1 or TRBD2 (5 bases each). Per the germline V gene, CDR1 is SGHTA and CDR2 is FQGNSA. The CDR3 has 15 residues. V was shortened by 5 bases and J by 4 bases, with 15 bases between the two germline ends. CDR3 residues: CASSLGAGGYNEQFF. CDR3 DNA: TGTGCCAGCAGCCTCGGGGCAGGCGGGTACAATGAGCAGTTCTTC.

V is TRBV7-8 and J is TRBJ2-1, with 7 bases that match TRBD2. Trimming took 5 bases from V and 0 from J; bases not matched to a gene: 7. CDR1 and CDR2 (germline): SGHVS, FQNEAQ. The CDR3 consists of 16 residues. CDR3 in DNA: TGTGCCAGCAGCCCCCGAGCGGGGAGCTCCTACAATGAGCAGTTCTTC. It encodes CASSPRAGSSYNEQFF.

The chain carries TRBV6-2 or TRBV6-3 and TRBJ1-5; 10 nucleotides align to TRBD1. Germline lookup yields CDR1 MNHEY and CDR2 SVGEGT. CDR3 length: 18 residues. After removal of 3 bases from V and 1 base from J, the junction contained 9 bases not matched to a gene. CDR3 nucleotide sequence: TGTGCCAGCAGTTATCCTCGAAAGGGACAGGGGAGCAATCAGCCCCAGCATTTT. Translating it yields CASSYPRKGQGSNQPQHF.

J is TRBJ1-2 and V is TRBV20-1; D is unresolved. The CDR3 length is 11 residues. The V end lost 3 bases, the J end lost 7 bases, and 9 bases lay between the germline ends. The germline V gene encodes CDR1 DFQATT and CDR2 SNEGSKA (reference sequence). The DNA for the CDR3 is TGCAGTGCTAGTAATTCGGCTGGCTACACCTTC. This translates into CSASNSAGYTF.

CDR3 amino acids: CASRIPSSGANVLTF. The CDR3 DNA follows: TGTGCCAGTAGAATACCTAGCTCTGGGGCCAACGTCCTGACTTTC. V usage is TRBV19 and J usage is TRBJ2-6, with D uncertain. CDR1 LNHDA and CDR2 SQIVND come from the germline V gene (reference sequence). The germline V and J ends were trimmed by 6 bases and 0 bases, with 9 bases remaining between them. The CDR3 covers 15 residues.

The chain is built from TRBV7-9 and TRBJ1-5; TRBD1 agrees at 7 bases. The V segment lost 5 bases and the J segment 0 bases; nucleotides outside the gene matches: 4. Germline loops: CDR1 SEHNR, CDR2 FQNEAQ (reference sequence). This CDR3 comprises 15 residues. CDR3 in DNA: TGTGCCAGCAGCACCAACAGGGGTAGCAATCAGCCCCAGCATTTT. Amino acids: CASSTNRGSNQPQHF.

The chain employs TRBV27 and TRBJ1-6; weak D call: TRBD1 (6 bases). CDR3 length equals 19 residues. Trimming stripped 2 bases from V and 0 bases from J, with 17 bases between. In germline, CDR1 is MNHEY, CDR2 SMNVEV (reference sequence). The CDR3 here is CASSLKVRGPSSYNSPLHF. CDR3 bases: TGTGCCAGCAGTTTAAAAGTCAGGGGCCCAAGCTCCTATAATTCACCCCTCCACTTT.

The V gene is TRBV6-5, the J gene TRBJ2-7; possible D gene TRBD2, 6 bases. Trimming removed 5 bases at V and 5 bases at J, with 13 bases between. CDR3 length: 13 residues. Looked up from germline, CDR1 is MNHEY and CDR2 is SVGAGI. The CDR3 sequence: CASSTGDSNEQYF. CDR3 DNA: TGTGCCAGCAGTACGGGGGATAGCAACGAGCAGTACTTC.

The V call is TRBV29-1, the J call TRBJ2-7; possibly TRBD1 for D (6 bases). This CDR3 has 15 amino acids. V lost 0 bases to trimming and J lost 4 bases, with 16 bases between them. Germline V gene lookup returns CDR1 SQVTM and CDR2 ANQGSEA. The CDR3 loop reads CSVEERVGAEYEQYF. The DNA for the CDR3 is TGCAGCGTTGAAGAGAGGGTGGGGGCAGAATACGAGCAGTACTTC.

The rearrangement uses TRBV7-3 and TRBJ1-6; D gene unclear. In germline, CDR1 is SGHTA, CDR2 FQGTGA. This CDR3 contains 14 residues. Trimming pared 3 bases from V and 1 base from J, leaving 4 bases between. CDR3 loop: CASSFGSYNSPLHF. The CDR3 coding sequence is TGTGCCAGCAGCTTTGGGTCCTATAATTCACCCCTCCACTTT.

The chain recombines TRBV19 with TRBJ1-5; D not certain. Per the germline V gene, CDR1 is LNHDA and CDR2 is SQIVND (reference sequence). This CDR3 is built from 14 residues. The V gene lost 3 bases and the J gene lost 0 bases, with 6 bases spanning the gap. The DNA of the CDR3 is TGTGCCAGTAGTATGAGCGGTAGCAATCAGCCCCAGCATTTT. As protein: CASSMSGSNQPQHF.

The rearrangement uses TRBV4-1 and TRBJ2-3; D is unclear. The length of the CDR3 is 18 residues. The V gene lost 0 bases and the J gene lost 2 bases, with 18 bases spanning the gap. Germline CDR1 reads MGHRA; CDR2 reads YSYEKL. CDR3 coding DNA: TGCGCCAGCAGCCAAGATGGATCTTTCGGGTGGGACACAGATACGCAGTATTTT. Translated, it gives CASSQDGSFGWDTDTQYF.

The CDR3 sequence is CASQGVLGNEQFF. CDR3 coding DNA: TGTGCTAGTCAGGGGGTACTTGGCAATGAGCAGTTCTTC. The gene calls are TRBV12-5 and TRBJ2-1; TRBD1 matches at 7 bases. The CDR3 is made up of 13 amino acids. CDR1 LGHNT and CDR2 FRNRAP come from the germline V gene. V gave up 8 bases and J gave up 6 bases; unmatched junction bases: 7.